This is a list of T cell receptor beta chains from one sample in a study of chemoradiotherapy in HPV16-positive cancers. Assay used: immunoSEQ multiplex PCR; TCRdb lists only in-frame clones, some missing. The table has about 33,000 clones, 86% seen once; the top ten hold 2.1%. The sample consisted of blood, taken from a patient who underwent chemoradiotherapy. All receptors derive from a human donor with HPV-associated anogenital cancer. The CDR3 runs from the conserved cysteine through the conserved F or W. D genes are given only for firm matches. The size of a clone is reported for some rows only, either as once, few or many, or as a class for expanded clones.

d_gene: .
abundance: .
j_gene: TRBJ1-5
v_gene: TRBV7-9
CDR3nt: TGTGCCAGAAGCTTACGAGGGACCATCAATCAGCCCCAGCATTTT
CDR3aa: CARSLRGTINQPQHF

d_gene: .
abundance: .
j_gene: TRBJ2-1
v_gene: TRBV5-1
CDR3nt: TGCGCCAGCAGCTTGTCAGGGGACTCCTACAATGAGCAGTTCTTC
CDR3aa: CASSLSGDSYNEQFF

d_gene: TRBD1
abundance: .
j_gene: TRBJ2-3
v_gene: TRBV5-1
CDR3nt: TGCGCCAGCAGCTCAGGACAGGCTCTCACAGATACGCAGTATTTT
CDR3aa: CASSSGQALTDTQYF

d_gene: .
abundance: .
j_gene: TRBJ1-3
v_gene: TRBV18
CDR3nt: TGTGCCAGCTCATTGGACATCAGCTCTGGAAACACCATATATTTT
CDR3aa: CASSLDISSGNTIYF

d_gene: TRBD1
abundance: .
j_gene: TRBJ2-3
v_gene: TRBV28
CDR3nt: TGTGCCAGCAGCACTAACCGGGACAGGGTCCCAGATACGCAGTATTTT
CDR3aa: CASSTNRDRVPDTQYF

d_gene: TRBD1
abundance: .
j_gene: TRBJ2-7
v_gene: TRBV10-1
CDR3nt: TGCGCCAGCAGAAGGACAGGGAGGCACGAGCAGTACTTC
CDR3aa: CASRRTGRHEQYF

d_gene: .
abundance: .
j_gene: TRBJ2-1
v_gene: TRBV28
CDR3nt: TGTGCCAGCAGTTTGGGATACAATGAGCAGTTCTTC
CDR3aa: CASSLGYNEQFF

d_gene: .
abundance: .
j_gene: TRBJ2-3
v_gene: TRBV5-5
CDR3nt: TGTGCCAGCAGCTTGGAGGGCAGGGAAACAGATACGCAGTATTTT
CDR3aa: CASSLEGRETDTQYF

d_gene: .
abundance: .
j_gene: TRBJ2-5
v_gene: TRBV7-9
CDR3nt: TGTGCCAGCAGCAAGCGGGTCCGGGACAGCCCAATTCAGTACTTC
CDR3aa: CASSKRVRDSPIQYF

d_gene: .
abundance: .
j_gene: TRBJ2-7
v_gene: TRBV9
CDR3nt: TGTGCCAGCAGCGATGGCCTCGAGCAGTACTTC
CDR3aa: CASSDGLEQYF

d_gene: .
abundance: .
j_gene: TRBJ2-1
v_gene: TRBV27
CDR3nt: TGTGCCAGCACCGACCGAGTTTACAATGAGCAGTTCTTC
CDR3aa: CASTDRVYNEQFF

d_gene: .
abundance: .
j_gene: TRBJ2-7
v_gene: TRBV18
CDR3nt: TGTGCCAGCTCACCACGTCAGAACTACGAGCAGTACTTC
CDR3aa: CASSPRQNYEQYF

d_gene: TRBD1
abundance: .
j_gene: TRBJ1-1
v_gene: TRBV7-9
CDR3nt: TGTGCCAGCAGCATAGACAGGGGGATGAACACTGAAGCTTTCTTT
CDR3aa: CASSIDRGMNTEAFF

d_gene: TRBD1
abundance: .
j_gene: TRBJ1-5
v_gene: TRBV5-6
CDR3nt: TGTGCCAGCAGCTTGACGGGACAGGGGGGTGGGCAGCCCCAGCATTTT
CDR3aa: CASSLTGQGGGQPQHF

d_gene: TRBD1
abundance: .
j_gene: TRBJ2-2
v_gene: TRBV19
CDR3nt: TGTGCCAGTAGTATCTCCCGAGGGGGCAACGGGGAGCTGTTTTTT
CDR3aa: CASSISRGGNGELFF

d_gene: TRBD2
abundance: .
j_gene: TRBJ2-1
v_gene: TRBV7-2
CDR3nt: TGTGCCAGCAGCATCACTAGCGGGGGGGCATTCGAGCAGTTCTTC
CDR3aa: CASSITSGGAFEQFF

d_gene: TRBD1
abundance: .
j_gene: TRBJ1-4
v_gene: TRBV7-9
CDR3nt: TGTGCCAGCAGCCCTCGCCCGCAGGGGGCTTTTTGGGAAAAACTGTTTTTT
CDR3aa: CASSPRPQGAFWEKLFF

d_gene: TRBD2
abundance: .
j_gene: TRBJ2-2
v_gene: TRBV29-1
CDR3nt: TGCAGCGCCGCGACTAGCGACGTGCACACCGGGGAGCTGTTTTTT
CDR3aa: CSAATSDVHTGELFF

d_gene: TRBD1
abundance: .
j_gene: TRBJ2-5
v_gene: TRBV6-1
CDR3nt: TGTGCCGGGGGGGGACAGGGGGTTCAAGAGACCCAGTACTTC
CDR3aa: CAGGGQGVQETQYF

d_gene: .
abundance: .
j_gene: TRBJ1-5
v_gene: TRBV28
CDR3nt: TGTGCCAGCAGTTCCCGACAGAGCTATATCAATCAGCCCCAGCATTTT
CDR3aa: CASSSRQSYINQPQHF

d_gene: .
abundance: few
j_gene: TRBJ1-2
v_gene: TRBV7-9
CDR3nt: TGTGCCAGCAGCTTCGTCACCTATGGCTACACCTTC
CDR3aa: CASSFVTYGYTF

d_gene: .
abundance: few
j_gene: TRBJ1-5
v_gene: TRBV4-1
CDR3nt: TGCGCCAGCAGCCAAGAAGAGCAGGGGATACGTCAGCCCCAGCATTTT
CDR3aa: CASSQEEQGIRQPQHF

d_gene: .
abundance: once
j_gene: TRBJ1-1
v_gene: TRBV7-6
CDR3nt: TGTGCCAGCAGCTTACCCCGACATGAGACTTTCTTT
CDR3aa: CASSLPRHETFF

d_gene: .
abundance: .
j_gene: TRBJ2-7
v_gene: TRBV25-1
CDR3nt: TGTGCCAGCAGTTATTCAGGGAACGACGAGCAGTACTTC
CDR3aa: CASSYSGNDEQYF

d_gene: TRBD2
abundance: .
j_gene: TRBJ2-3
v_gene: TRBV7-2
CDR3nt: TGTGCCAGCAGCACCGGCGGGGGGTACACAGATACGCAGTATTTT
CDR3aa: CASSTGGGYTDTQYF

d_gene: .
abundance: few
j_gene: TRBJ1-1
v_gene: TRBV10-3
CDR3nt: TGTGCCATCAGCCTTGCAGGGGATAGGAATGAAGCTTTCTTT
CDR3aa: CAISLAGDRNEAFF

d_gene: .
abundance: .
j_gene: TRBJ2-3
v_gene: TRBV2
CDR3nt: TGTGCCAGCAGTTCCCTGGCGGGGCTGATCACAGATACGCAGTATTTT
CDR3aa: CASSSLAGLITDTQYF

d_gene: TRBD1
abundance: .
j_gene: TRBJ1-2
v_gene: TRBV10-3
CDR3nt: TGTGCCATCACACCAGGACAGGGGTACTATGGCTACACCTTC
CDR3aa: CAITPGQGYYGYTF

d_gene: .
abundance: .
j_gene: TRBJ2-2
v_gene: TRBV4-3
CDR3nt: TGCGCCAGCAGCCAGGTTACAGGGCCCGGGGAGCTGTTTTTT
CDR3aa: CASSQVTGPGELFF

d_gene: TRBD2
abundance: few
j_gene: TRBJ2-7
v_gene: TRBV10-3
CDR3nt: TGTGCCATCGGTGGCGGGGGGACATACGAGCAGTACTTC
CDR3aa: CAIGGGGTYEQYF

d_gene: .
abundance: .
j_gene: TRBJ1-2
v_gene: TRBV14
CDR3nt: TGTGCCAGCAGCCTAGGCTGGGGTGTACATGGCTACACCTTC
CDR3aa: CASSLGWGVHGYTF

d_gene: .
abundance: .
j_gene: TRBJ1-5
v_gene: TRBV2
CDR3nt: TGTGCCAGCAGCGAGACAGCATATAATAGCAATCAGCCCCAGCATTTT
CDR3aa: CASSETAYNSNQPQHF

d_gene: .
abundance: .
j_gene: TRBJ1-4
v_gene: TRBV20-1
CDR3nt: TGCAGTGCTAATTCCGGGAGACTGTTTTTT
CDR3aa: CSANSGRLFF

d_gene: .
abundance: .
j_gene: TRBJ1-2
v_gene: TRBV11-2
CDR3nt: TGTGCCAGCAGCTTAGGCGGAAGTGGCGGCTACACCTTC
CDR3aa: CASSLGGSGGYTF

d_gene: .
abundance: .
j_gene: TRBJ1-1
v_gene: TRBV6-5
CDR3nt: TGTGCCAGCAGTTACTCTTCCGGGGGCGCGAGCACTGAAGCTTTCTTT
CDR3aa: CASSYSSGGASTEAFF

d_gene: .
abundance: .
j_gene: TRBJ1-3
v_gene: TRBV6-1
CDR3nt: TGTGCCAGTTGGGCCTTGGAGGCAGGAAACACCATATATTTT
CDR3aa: CASWALEAGNTIYF

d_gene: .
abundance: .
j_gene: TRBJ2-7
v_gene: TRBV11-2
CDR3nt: TGTGCCAGCAGCTTAGCGTTCTCCGGGACCTACGAGCAGTACTTC
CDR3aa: CASSLAFSGTYEQYF

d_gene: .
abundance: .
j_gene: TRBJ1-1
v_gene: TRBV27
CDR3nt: TGTGCCAGCAGTTTATCTCACCTGGGTAACACTGAAGCTTTCTTT
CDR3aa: CASSLSHLGNTEAFF

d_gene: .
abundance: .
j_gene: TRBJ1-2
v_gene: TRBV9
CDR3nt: TGTGCCAGCAGCGTAATAGATCGGCAGGAGTATGGCTACACCTTC
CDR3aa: CASSVIDRQEYGYTF

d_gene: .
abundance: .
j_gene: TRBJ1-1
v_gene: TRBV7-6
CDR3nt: TGTGCCAGCGCTCCGTCGGACGGAAACACTGAAGCTTTCTTT
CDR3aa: CASAPSDGNTEAFF

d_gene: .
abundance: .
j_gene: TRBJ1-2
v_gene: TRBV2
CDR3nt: TGTGCCAGCAGTCTAGTCTCCTATGGCTACACCTTC
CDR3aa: CASSLVSYGYTF

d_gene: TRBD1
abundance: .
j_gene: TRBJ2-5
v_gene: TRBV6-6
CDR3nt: TGTGCCAGCAGCCCGCGGACAGGGAGGGAGACCCAGTACTTC
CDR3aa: CASSPRTGRETQYF

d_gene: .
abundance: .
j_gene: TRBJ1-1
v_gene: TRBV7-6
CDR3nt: TGTGCCAGCGTGGGGGGGCTGGACACTGAAGCTTTCTTT
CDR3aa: CASVGGLDTEAFF

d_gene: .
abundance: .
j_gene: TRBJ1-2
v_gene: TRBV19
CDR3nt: TGTGCCAGTAGTATTTGGCATGGCTACACCTTC
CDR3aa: CASSIWHGYTF

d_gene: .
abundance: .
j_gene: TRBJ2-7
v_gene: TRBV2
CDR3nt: TGTGCCAGCAGCGGACCCCTTGCCTACGAGCAGTACTTC
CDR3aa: CASSGPLAYEQYF

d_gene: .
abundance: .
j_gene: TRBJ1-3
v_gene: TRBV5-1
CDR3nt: TGCGCCAGCAGCTTGGCCCAAGCCAGGGGTGGAAACACCATATATTTT
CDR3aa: CASSLAQARGGNTIYF

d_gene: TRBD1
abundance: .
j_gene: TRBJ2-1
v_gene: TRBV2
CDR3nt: TGTGCCAGCCTCCGGGACAGGGACACCAATGAGCAGTTCTTC
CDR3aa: CASLRDRDTNEQFF

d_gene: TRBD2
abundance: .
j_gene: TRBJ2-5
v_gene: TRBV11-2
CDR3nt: TGTGCCAGCAGCCCGCGGCGGGGGACTAGCAGAAACCAAGAGACCCAGTACTTC
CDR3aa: CASSPRRGTSRNQETQYF

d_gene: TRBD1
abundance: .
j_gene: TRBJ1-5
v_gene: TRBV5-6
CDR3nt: TGTGCCAGCAGCTTGGAGGGACAGGGGGTAGGTAGCAATCAGCCCCAGCATTTT
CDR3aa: CASSLEGQGVGSNQPQHF

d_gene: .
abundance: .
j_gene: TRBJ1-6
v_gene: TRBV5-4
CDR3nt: TGTGCCAGCAGCTTCGGACACGAAGCTTCACCCCTCCACTTT
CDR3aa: CASSFGHEASPLHF

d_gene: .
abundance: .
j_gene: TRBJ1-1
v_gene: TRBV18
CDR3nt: TGTGCCAGCTCACAAGTCCAGCATGAGATGAACACTGAAGCTTTCTTT
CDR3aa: CASSQVQHEMNTEAFF

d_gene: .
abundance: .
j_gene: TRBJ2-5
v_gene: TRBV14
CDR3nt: TGTGCCAGCAGCCAGAGTTCGAACTCCCATGGCCAAGAGACCCAGTACTTC
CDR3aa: CASSQSSNSHGQETQYF

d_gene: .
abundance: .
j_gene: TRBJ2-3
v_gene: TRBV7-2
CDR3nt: TGTGCCAGCAGCTTAAGTGTTGGGACAGATACGCAGTATTTT
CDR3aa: CASSLSVGTDTQYF

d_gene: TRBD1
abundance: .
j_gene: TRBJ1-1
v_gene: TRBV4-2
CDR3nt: TGTGCCAGCAGCCAAGAAGGACAGGGATTCACTGAAGCTTTCTTT
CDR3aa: CASSQEGQGFTEAFF

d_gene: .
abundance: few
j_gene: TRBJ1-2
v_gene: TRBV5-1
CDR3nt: TGCGCCAGCAGCTTGGATGGGGGGGATAACTATGGCTACACCTTC
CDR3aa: CASSLDGGDNYGYTF

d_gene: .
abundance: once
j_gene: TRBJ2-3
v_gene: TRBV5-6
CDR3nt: TGTGCCAGCAGCTTGAGTAGCACAGATACGCAGTATTTT
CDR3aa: CASSLSSTDTQYF

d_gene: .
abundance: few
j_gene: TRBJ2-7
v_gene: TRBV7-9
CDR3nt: TGTGCCAGCAGCCATCCCGGGAACTCCTACGAGCAGTACTTC
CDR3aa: CASSHPGNSYEQYF